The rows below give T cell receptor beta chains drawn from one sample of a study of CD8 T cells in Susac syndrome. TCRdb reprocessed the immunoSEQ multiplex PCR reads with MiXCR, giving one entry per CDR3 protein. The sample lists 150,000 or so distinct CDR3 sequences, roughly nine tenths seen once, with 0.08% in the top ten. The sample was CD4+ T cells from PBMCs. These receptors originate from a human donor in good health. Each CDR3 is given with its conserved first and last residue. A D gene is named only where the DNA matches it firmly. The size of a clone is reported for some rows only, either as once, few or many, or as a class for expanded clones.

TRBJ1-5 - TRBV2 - TGTGCCAGCAGTCCCCGTCCCATTCAGCCCCAGCATTTT CASSPRPIQPQHF
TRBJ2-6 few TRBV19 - TGTGCCAGTAGTATGGGCAGACGCTCTGGGGCCAACGTCCTGACTTTC CASSMGRRSGANVLTF
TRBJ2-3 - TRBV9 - TGTGCCAGCAGCTCCCAGCTTGGCGGCACAGATACGCAGTATTTT CASSSQLGGTDTQYF
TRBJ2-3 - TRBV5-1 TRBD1 TGCGCCAGCAGCCTGCTGGGACAGGGGGTAGCAGATACGCAGTATTTT CASSLLGQGVADTQYF
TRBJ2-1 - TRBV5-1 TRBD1 TGCGCCAGCAGCTTGCGGCCAGGGGGTGGTAATGAGCAGTTCTTC CASSLRPGGGNEQFF
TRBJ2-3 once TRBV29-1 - TGCAGCGTCTGCGAACCGAAAGATACGCAGTATTTT CSVCEPKDTQYF
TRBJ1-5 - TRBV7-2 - TGTGCCAGCAGCTTATCAGCACAAACGGGACAGCCCCAGCATTTT CASSLSAQTGQPQHF
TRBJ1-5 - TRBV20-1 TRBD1 TGCAGTGCTAGAGCCGAGGGGGCAGACAATCAGCCCCAGCATTTT CSARAEGADNQPQHF
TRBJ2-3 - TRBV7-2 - TGTGCCAGCAGCCCTCCTGACCGGGCACAGTATTTT CASSPPDRAQYF
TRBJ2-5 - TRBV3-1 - TGTGCCAGCAGCCCCGGGACACCTCAAGAGACCCAGTACTTC CASSPGTPQETQYF
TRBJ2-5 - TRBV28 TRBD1 TGTGCCAGCAGTCGGACAGGGGGCGCCGGGGAGACCCAGTACTTC CASSRTGGAGETQYF
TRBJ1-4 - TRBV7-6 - TGTGCCAGCAGCTTAAGGACACCAAATAGGGTACTGTTTTTT CASSLRTPNRVLFF
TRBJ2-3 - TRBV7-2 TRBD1 TGTGCCAGCACCCCCGGGGGGACAGGGCGCGCAGATACGCAGTATTTT CASTPGGTGRADTQYF
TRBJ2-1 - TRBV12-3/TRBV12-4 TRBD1 TGTGCCAGCAGTTTGACAGGGTCCTACAATGAGCAGTTCTTC CASSLTGSYNEQFF
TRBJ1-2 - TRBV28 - TGTGCCAGCAGGACCAGTGTGGGTTCGCGTGGCTACACCTTC CASRTSVGSRGYTF